The entry below gives a single TCR beta chain sequence along with its context. Its antigen is unknown. Base-call qualities are not available, and no considerably larger clone is one nucleotide away. This record comes from a study of shared clonotypes between healthy human individuals (dated by TCRdb to the early 2020s). Some background on the complete study: A couple of women and three men aged 18 to 49 years were included in the cohort. Per donor, three plates each were used for CD4 naive and CD4 memory, two for CD8 naive, and one for CD8 memory. To estimate repertoire size and how much clonotype sharing occurs between individuals, the study deeply sequenced the blood TCR repertoires of roughly 5 healthy adults. To increase sequencing depth and limit assay-specific biases, different laboratories used diverse techniques to prepare libraries and sequence TCR repertoires. Each donor's leukapheresis produced roughly between roughly 0.94 and 9.5 billion PBMCs. What the work shows at the level of the full study, not this receptor alone: Larger estimated clonotype richness was generally found for naive subsets than for memory subsets. Sharing across four donors was observed for around 5% of naive CD4, over 3% of naive CD8, 2.3% of memory CD4, and about 0.4% of memory CD8 clonotypes. Clonotypes shared by all four sorted-subset donors showed higher generation probabilities than non-shared clonotypes. Sampling was limited to blood, and TCR repertoires in tissue likely differ from TCR repertoires in blood. Because the study included only a small number of donors, the genetic and exposure-history diversity represented was limited. Even with the large sequencing depth, rarefaction of the sorted-subset datasets indicated that sequencing was incomplete. Pairwise subsampling led to the expectation that sequencing depth would affect the degree of clonotype sharing among donors.

TCR CDR3 regions were amplified from genomic DNA by multiplex PCR using the deep immunoSEQ assay. Extracted genomic DNA from each cell subset was spread evenly across all wells of several immunoSEQ 96-well plates, with each plate serving as a replicate. For sorted subsets, about 200 ng genomic DNA, equal to 30,000 to 35,000 T cell genomes, was loaded into each replicate PCR. The purified libraries were quantified using a Qubit 3.0 fluorometer, sized with a Bioanalyzer 2100, and then quantified again using the KAPA Library Quantification kit. Every immunoSEQ 96-well plate was sequenced on a separate single-read 150-cycle Illumina NextSeq 550 flow cell. On the authors' methods: Because the immunoSEQ output included only junctional sequences and no quality scores, the filtering could not be the same as the filtering used for full-length reads. Sequences were annotated with PyIR, a Python wrapper for IgBLAST v1.9, using IMGT germline references to assign V/J genes and CDR3. Reads with weak V/J assignments (E-value above 1e-6), missing CDR3, stop codons, out-of-frame junctions, or ambiguous translated residues were removed. A V3J clonotype was defined by an identical inferred V gene, J gene, and CDR3 amino acid sequence. Percentage overlap between repertoires was computed as shared unique clonotypes divided by the size of the smaller repertoire. Repertoire richness was assessed with RTK rarefaction, the Chao1 estimator, and Recon v2.1 estimates of unobserved clonotypes. Generation probabilities for all TCRbeta clonotypes obtained by the gDNA method from a handful of donors were computed using OLGA. Sourced from immuneACCESS, this table was stored by TCRdb with only in-frame sequences that have V and J called. A share of the clones is absent; for the studies checked, an unresolved V gene accounts for under half, and the remainder has no known explanation. V and J calls and clone size are those listed in that table; D and trimming were worked out from the DNA. The sample table records 1.4 million to 1.5 million clones; roughly 95% of these occur just once. Over 1% of the sample is in the top ten clones.

Healthy HIV-negative adults with no recently reported acute infections or vaccinations were included as donors. All donors were Caucasian adults living in Nashville, Tennessee, USA. CD4+ T cells were enriched by magnetic negative selection, after which naive cells were positively selected on CD45RA and the negative fraction was taken as the memory subset. After blood collection by leukapheresis, PBMCs were isolated using Ficoll-Histopaque density gradient centrifugation and then cryopreserved in the vapor phase of liquid nitrogen. Purity and quantity of every magnetically sorted T cell population were checked by analytical flow cytometry. Genomic DNA was isolated from each sorted fraction and quantified by UV absorbance on a Nanodrop 2000c. Ends trimmed: V by 3 bases, J by 4 bases; bases unmatched to a gene: 6. Counted from cysteine to phenylalanine, this CDR3 has 15 amino acids. The read is trimmed to its CDR3 DNA, 45 bases read in frame from base 1. The germline V gene (reference sequence) gives CDR1 as LNHDA and CDR2 as SQIVND.

The sequence was collected from a man aged 25 to 40 in good health. The receptor chain draws on TRBV19 and TRBJ2-5, with 9 junctional bases fitting TRBD1. Sequenced: naive CD4+ T cells sorted from blood. Explained via the paper, the cell subset or site label denotes: CD45RA+ positively selected. The CDR3 is CASSIGQGPGETQYF. The sequenced DNA is TGTGCCAGTAGTATCGGACAGGGGCCGGGAGAGACCCAGTACTTC.